Shown below are 21 T cell receptor beta chains from a single sample sequenced in a study of shared clonotypes between healthy human individuals (dated by TCRdb to 2020 to 2022). Receptor amplification or capture employed the immunoSEQ multiplex PCR assay. TCRdb provides this immuneACCESS table in a form limited to in-frame rearrangements. Some clones are lacking; in checked studies, under half of them reflect an unresolved V gene, and why the rest are absent is not known. Present in this sample are about 2.2 million clones, 85% to 95% of which were seen just once. 1.5% to 2% of the sample is held by the ten biggest clonotypes. CD8 naive samples were obtained by positive selection for CCR7 among CD45RO-negative cells, yielding a CD45RA+CCR7+ population from which TemRA cells were excluded. Sequencing input: naive CD8+ T cells from PBMCs. Taken with the paper, the label for cell subset or site translates to: CD45RA+CCR7+. The origin of the receptors is a man aged 18-30 years in good health. Some clones in this sample may be carry-over from other donors' samples.

V gene TRBV28 combines with J gene TRBJ1-2, with 8 bases that match TRBD1. Germline trimming cut 11 bases from V and 4 bases from J; bases unmatched to any gene: 9. CDR1 and CDR2 from the germline V gene are MDHEN and SYDVKM. The CDR3 is 13 amino acids. DNA for the CDR3: TGTGCCGGATTCGGGACAGGCAGCTATGGCTACACCTTC. Translated: CAGFGTGSYGYTF.

The rearrangement links TRBV27 to TRBJ1-5; D gene uncertain. The CDR3 consists of 17 residues. Germline V lookup: CDR1 MNHEY, CDR2 SMNVEV (reference sequence). V was trimmed by 5 bases and J by 0 bases, leaving 17 bases between them. The CDR3 DNA reads as TGTGCCAGCAGTCCAGGAGCACAGCCACCTAGCAATCAGCCCCAGCATTTT. Protein product: CASSPGAQPPSNQPQHF.

The V and J genes are TRBV5-1 and TRBJ2-3; D perhaps matches TRBD1 (6 bases). Germline V gene lookup returns CDR1 SGHRS and CDR2 YFSETQ. The CDR3 extends over 23 amino acids. Trimming left V 2 bases short and J 6 bases short, with 40 bases between. Here the CDR3 reads CASSFLWPRDNKPGTQNEDTQYF. The CDR3 bases are TGCGCCAGCAGCTTTCTGTGGCCCCGGGACAATAAACCGGGCACTCAAAACGAGGATACGCAGTATTTT. The full variable domain, with the rest looked up from reference TRBV5-1 and TRBJ2-3, is KAGVTQTPRYLIKTRGQQVTLSCSPISGHRSVSWYQQTPGQGLQFLFEYFSETQRNKGNFPGRFSGRQFSNSRSEMNVSTLELGDSALYLCASSFLWPRDNKPGTQNEDTQYFGPGTRLTVL.

This chain joins TRBV9 and TRBJ1-2; 7 nucleotides line up with TRBD1. This CDR3 contains 15 residues. Unmatched junction bases numbered 6, after V lost 4 bases and J lost 0 bases. The germline V gene has CDR1 SGDLS and CDR2 YYNGEE. The CDR3 protein is CASSPGTVPNYGYTF. CDR3 bases: TGTGCCAGCAGCCCCGGGACAGTCCCTAACTATGGCTACACCTTC. The full variable domain, in which reference TRBV9 and TRBJ1-2 provide the parts outside the CDR3, is DSGVTQTPKHLITATGQRVTLRCSPRSGDLSVYWYQQSLDQGLQFLIQYYNGEERAKGNILERFSAQQFPDLHSELNLSSLELGDSALYFCASSPGTVPNYGYTFGSGTRLTVV.

The chain has TRBV9 and TRBJ2-5, with 13 nucleotides matching TRBD2. Germline trimming cut 2 bases from V and 5 bases from J; bases unmatched to any gene: 6. CDR3 length: 16 residues. Germline-derived CDR1 and CDR2 are SGDLS and YYNGEE. CDR3 sequence reads: CASSVGTSGKWETQYF. The CDR3 DNA reads as TGTGCCAGCAGCGTCGGGACTAGCGGGAAATGGGAGACCCAGTACTTC.

This clone appeared a single time. This chain uses TRBV4-3 with TRBJ2-1; either TRBD1 or TRBD2 may supply D (5 bases each). The CDR3 has 15 amino acids. V lost 0 bases and J lost 14, with 20 bases in between. Looked up from germline, CDR1 is LGHNA and CDR2 is YSLEER. CDR3 nucleotide sequence: TGCGCCAGCAGCCAAGAAATGTGGGAGCGACGGGACGAGTTCTTC. Residues: CASSQEMWERRDEFF.

This clone was observed once. This chain connects TRBV4-3 to TRBJ2-3, with 10 bases identical to TRBD2. Trimming cost V 0 bases and J 5 bases; bases outside gene matches: 2. Germline V CDR1 and CDR2: LGHNA, YSLEER. This CDR3 is 15 amino acids long. The CDR3 DNA follows: TGCGCCAGCAGCCAAGATACTAGCGGGATAGATACGCAGTATTTT. Amino acids: CASSQDTSGIDTQYF.

The genes are TRBV14 and TRBJ2-1, with D maybe TRBD1 (6 bases). V was shortened by 4 bases and J by 4 bases, with 11 bases between the two germline ends. The CDR3 is 14 amino acids. The germline gives CDR1 SGHDN, CDR2 FVKESK. This CDR3 is CASSPRTGYNEQFF. CDR3 DNA sequence: TGTGCCAGCAGCCCGAGAACAGGGTACAATGAGCAGTTCTTC.

V and J are TRBV7-3 and TRBJ2-2, with D perhaps matching TRBD2 (5 bases). In germline, CDR1 is SGHTA, CDR2 FQGTGA. This CDR3 is built from 14 residues. Trimming removed 2 bases at V and 6 bases at J, with 10 bases between. Written as DNA, the CDR3 is TGTGCCAGCAGCTTAGGTTTGAGGGCCGGGGAGCTGTTTTTT. It is translated as CASSLGLRAGELFF.

The chain has TRBV9 and TRBJ2-3, with a possible D match to TRBD2 (5 bases). Deletions cut 4 bases from V and 2 bases from J, with 14 bases between. CDR1 and CDR2 from the germline V gene are SGDLS and YYNGEE. This CDR3 is built from 15 residues. In DNA, the CDR3 is TGTGCCAGCAGCCCTCAGGCAGCGGCCACAGATACGCAGTATTTT. It codes for CASSPQAAATDTQYF.

This rearrangement joins TRBV6-6 to TRBJ2-7; 9 positions agree with TRBD1. CDR3 length: 16 amino acids. Germline V gene data show CDR1 as MNHNY and CDR2 as SVGAGI (reference sequence). V lost 5 bases, J lost 2 bases, and 10 bases stayed unmatched. CDR3 in amino acids: CASSNTRDRATYEQYF. In DNA, the CDR3 is TGTGCCAGCAGTAACACCCGGGACAGGGCGACCTACGAGCAGTACTTC.

The gene calls are TRBV6-5 and TRBJ1-3; D remains unclear. Germline CDR1 reads MNHEY; CDR2 reads SVGAGI. Trimming shortened V by 6 bases and J by 2 bases, and 14 bases separated the two germline ends. This CDR3 comprises 15 residues. Here the CDR3 DNA reads TGTGCCAGCAGGAGTGGGCGGACCGCTGGAAACACCATATATTTT. Protein sequence: CASRSGRTAGNTIYF.

The gene calls are TRBV27 and TRBJ2-1; no firm D call. This CDR3 comprises 14 residues. Germline V gene lookup returns CDR1 MNHEY and CDR2 SMNVEV (reference sequence). V lost 5 bases and J 4 bases, leaving 12 bases between the germline ends. CDR3 amino acids: CASSEYQDYNEQFF. CDR3 coding DNA: TGTGCCAGCAGTGAATACCAGGATTACAATGAGCAGTTCTTC.

As to this clone: Other DNA sequences within the sample encode an identical CDR3. The rearrangement uses TRBV9 and TRBJ1-2; a possible D gene is TRBD1 (6 bases). Between the trimmed V and J ends, which lost 6 bases and 3 bases, there was a span of 15 bases. This CDR3 is 14 amino acids long. Germline-derived CDR1 and CDR2 are SGDLS and YYNGEE. CDR3 residues: CASTPGGADYGYTF. The CDR3 region has the DNA TGTGCCAGCACTCCCGGGGGGGCGGACTATGGCTACACCTTC.

This chain connects TRBV15 to TRBJ2-7; 9 bases are shared with TRBD2. The CDR3 contains 18 residues. Germline CDR1 and CDR2: LNHNV and YYDKDF (reference sequence). Trimming cost V 1 base and J 4 bases; bases outside gene matches: 14. The CDR3: CATSRGRMLLAGRYEQYF. The DNA for the CDR3 is TGTGCCACCAGCAGAGGCCGAATGTTGCTAGCGGGAAGGTACGAGCAGTACTTC.

Only one count was recorded for this clone. The rearrangement joins TRBV5-4 to TRBJ1-1; possible D gene TRBD1, 6 bases. With 3 bases removed from V and 3 bases from J, the gap between germline ends came to 21 bases. Germline loops: CDR1 SGHNT, CDR2 YYREEE (reference sequence). This CDR3 spans 17 amino acids. The CDR3 nucleotides are TGTGCCAGCAGCTCGGCTTTGGGGGGCTATCGGGACACTGAAGCTTTCTTT. It yields the protein CASSSALGGYRDTEAFF.

J is TRBJ1-5 and V is TRBV15, with D perhaps TRBD1 (6 bases). The CDR3 loop spans 14 amino acids. CDR1 and CDR2 (germline): LNHNV, YYDKDF (reference sequence). V lost 4 bases to trimming and J lost 5 bases, with 12 bases between them. For the CDR3, the DNA is TGTGCCACCAGCATCGACAGGAACCATCAGCCCCAGCATTTT. It encodes CATSIDRNHQPQHF.

The sample holds one count of this clone. Other DNA sequences from this sample encode an identical CDR3 as well. The J gene is TRBJ1-6, the V gene TRBV5-6; no firm D call. The CDR3 runs 12 residues. V lost 0 bases and J lost 6, with 1 base in between. Germline CDR1 and CDR2: SGHDT and YYEEEE. Here the CDR3 DNA reads TGTGCCAGCAGCTTGGGTAATTCACCCCTCCACTTT. Its translation is CASSLGNSPLHF.

In this sample, this clone turned up once. One end of the junction fails to match germline, which may point to a read error. This rearrangement joins TRBV5-4 to TRBJ2-1; 9 positions match TRBD1. This CDR3 is built from 16 residues. The germline V gene encodes CDR1 SGHNT and CDR2 YYREEE (reference sequence). The CDR3 region is CASSFHGSPIGQGMIF. The CDR3 DNA reads as TGTGCCAGCAGCTTCCACGGTTCACCGATCGGACAGGGGATGATCTTC. The full variable domain, in which reference TRBV5-4 and TRBJ2-1 provide the parts outside the CDR3, is ETGVTQSPTHLIKTRGQQVTLRCSSQSGHNTVSWYQQALGQGPQFIFQYYREEENGRGNFPPRFSGLQFPNYSSELNVNALELDDSALYLCASSFHGSPIGQGMIFGPGTRLTVL.

This clone was observed once. This chain joins TRBV27 and TRBJ2-2, with TRBD2 as a possible D gene (5 bases). Trimming stripped 5 bases from V and 4 bases from J, with 20 bases between. From germline, CDR1 is MNHEY and CDR2 SMNVEV (reference sequence). CDR3 length: 17 residues. The CDR3 loop is CASSPRPGSESTGELFF. The CDR3 nucleotides are TGTGCCAGCAGTCCCCGCCCGGGTAGCGAGTCCACCGGGGAGCTGTTTTTT.

This rearrangement joins TRBV6-6 to TRBJ2-2; D call uncertain. The CDR3 consists of 15 residues. Germline V CDR1 and CDR2: MNHNY, SVGAGI (reference sequence). V gave up 6 bases and J gave up 1 base, with 12 bases separating them. CDR3 coding DNA: TGTGCCAGCAGAAACTTGGGTCTGAACACCGGGGAGCTGTTTTTT. It translates to CASRNLGLNTGELFF.